Below are 17 T cell receptor beta chains sequenced from a single sample in a study of blood T cell repertoires in COVID-19. Profiling relied on immunoSEQ multiplex PCR, and the TCRdb table lists in-frame clones only, not all of them. The data show roughly 78,000 clones, 75% to 90% seen once. Sequenced: peripheral blood. Receptors originate from a man aged 45-60 years with COVID-19, enrolled during active disease.

The chain carries TRBV18 and TRBJ2-3, with 7 nucleotides matching TRBD2. Germline CDR1 reads KGHSH; CDR2 reads LQKENI. The CDR3 has 16 amino acids. V shed 2 bases, J shed 0 bases, and the junction held 5 bases outside the gene matches. The CDR3 here is CASSPGFSGSTDTQYF. CDR3 sequence (DNA): TGTGCCAGCTCACCAGGGTTTAGCGGGAGCACAGATACGCAGTATTTT.

The chain couples TRBV9 to TRBJ2-7; a weak D match, TRBD1 (6 bases). V lost 3 bases, J lost 6 bases, and 16 bases lay in between. CDR1 is SGDLS and CDR2 is YYNGEE in the germline V gene. This CDR3 is built from 14 residues. CDR3: CASSAPGELSEQYF. CDR3 DNA: TGTGCCAGCAGCGCCCCAGGGGAACTTAGCGAGCAGTACTTC.

The chain is built from TRBV11-2 and TRBJ2-1, with TRBD2 identical over 9 bases. J was trimmed by 2 bases and V by 5 bases; bases with no gene match: 4. The germline CDR1 and CDR2 sequences are SGHAT and FQNNGV. CDR3 length equals 15 residues. The CDR3 DNA follows: TGTGCCAGCAGCCCTCGACTAGCGGCCTACAATGAGCAGTTCTTC. Its translation: CASSPRLAAYNEQFF.

This chain links TRBV5-1 with TRBJ1-1; 9 bases are a match to TRBD1. From germline, CDR1 is SGHRS and CDR2 YFSETQ. The junction had 10 bases not matched to a gene; V was cut back by 4 bases and J by 3 bases. CDR3 length: 16 amino acids. CDR3 sequence reads: CASSRGQGVWDTEAFF. CDR3 coding DNA: TGCGCCAGCAGCAGGGGACAGGGAGTGTGGGACACTGAAGCTTTCTTT.

The V call is TRBV18, the J call TRBJ1-3; possibly TRBD1 for D (5 bases). The CDR3 is 16 residues long. Germline CDR1 is KGHSH and CDR2 is LQKENI. The ends were cut back, 2 bases at V and 4 bases at J, with 15 bases in the middle. CDR3 sequence: CASSPKQVSSGNTIYF. The DNA of the CDR3 is TGTGCCAGCTCACCAAAACAGGTTTCAAGCGGAAACACCATATATTTT.

V usage is TRBV6-5 and J usage is TRBJ1-1; D remains unclear. With 6 bases removed from V and 5 bases from J, the gap between germline ends came to 19 bases. Germline V CDR1 and CDR2: MNHEY, SVGAGI. The CDR3 totals 15 residues. Written as DNA, the CDR3 is TGTGCCAGCAGAGTTGGGTGGGTGGCGGGGACTGAAGCTTTCTTT. The encoded protein is CASRVGWVAGTEAFF.

This clone has a single count. This chain joins TRBV5-1 and TRBJ1-1; D gene ambiguous. V was pared by 4 bases and J by 4 bases, with 17 bases between. Looked up from germline, CDR1 is SGHRS and CDR2 is YFSETQ. The CDR3 runs to 15 residues. As DNA, the CDR3 is TGCGCCAGCAGCCCGGTTGAGGGCCGCACCACTGAAGCTTTCTTT. Residues: CASSPVEGRTTEAFF.

This clone was picked up a small number of times. The genes are TRBV2 and TRBJ2-1; the match to TRBD2 covers 13 bases. In germline, CDR1 is SNHLY, CDR2 FYNNEI. The CDR3 length is 16 residues. The V segment lost 1 base and the J segment 7 bases; nucleotides outside the gene matches: 4. The chain's CDR3 is CASSEGGLAGHNEQFF. The DNA of the CDR3 is TGTGCCAGCAGTGAAGGGGGACTAGCGGGACATAATGAGCAGTTCTTC.

The chain couples TRBV6-5 to TRBJ1-1; D is uncertain. The CDR3 runs 14 residues. Germline V CDR1 and CDR2: MNHEY, SVGAGI. The ends were cut back, 2 bases at V and 1 base at J, with 8 bases in the middle. CDR3 in DNA: TGTGCCAGCAGTTACAAGGCGGGGAACACTGAAGCTTTCTTT. Protein: CASSYKAGNTEAFF.

V and J are TRBV9 and TRBJ2-2; 12 positions agree with TRBD2. The V and J ends lost 4 bases and 3 bases, in that order; junction bases with no gene match: 13. The CDR3 runs 19 residues. Per the germline V gene, CDR1 is SGDLS and CDR2 is YYNGEE. The CDR3 sequence is CASSPGLAGSWGDTGELFF. The CDR3 DNA is TGTGCCAGCAGCCCCGGACTAGCGGGATCTTGGGGGGACACCGGGGAGCTGTTTTTT.

This chain links TRBV19 with TRBJ1-4; 10 positions agree with TRBD1. J lost 0 bases, V lost 11 bases, and 6 bases had no gene match. The CDR3 is 15 residues long. Germline CDR1 and CDR2: LNHDA and SQIVND (reference sequence). CDR3 amino acids: CAAGGTGATNEKLFF. The CDR3 coding sequence is TGTGCCGCAGGCGGGACAGGGGCAACTAATGAAAAACTGTTTTTT.

This chain connects TRBV2 to TRBJ1-6; maybe TRBD1 (5 bases). The CDR3 is 17 amino acids. The V gene lost 3 bases and the J gene lost 7 bases, with 19 bases spanning the gap. Germline V CDR1 and CDR2: SNHLY, FYNNEI. CDR3 DNA sequence: TGTGCCAGCAGTGACATAGGTGTAGGACAACCAAATTCACCCCTCCACTTT. As protein: CASSDIGVGQPNSPLHF.

The chain uses TRBV6-5 and TRBJ1-2; 8 bases fit TRBD1. The CDR3 covers 13 residues. CDR1 and CDR2 (germline): MNHEY, SVGAGI. V lost 5 bases, J lost 8 bases, and 7 bases stayed unmatched. CDR3 DNA: TGTGCCAGCAGTCAGGGGGCTCTCTTCGGCTACACCTTC. It encodes CASSQGALFGYTF.

The CDR3 coding sequence is TGTGCCAGCAGCCAAGTCCAGGGGCGAGTCATTCAGTACTTC. Protein sequence: CASSQVQGRVIQYF. The rearrangement uses TRBV3-1 (or the pseudogene TRBV3-2) and TRBJ2-4; the D gene is possibly TRBD1 (6 bases). CDR1 is LGHDT and CDR2 is YNNKEL in the germline V gene (reference sequence). The V gene lost 1 base and the J gene lost 9 bases, with 13 bases spanning the gap. This CDR3 has 14 residues.

Turning to this clone: The DNA is omitted, as the CDR3 cannot be located on it reliably, and the CDR3 follows TCRdb's listing. The J gene is TRBJ2-5, the V gene TRBV6-4; the table gives TRBD2 as D, unverified against the DNA. Germline CDR1 reads MRHNA; CDR2 reads SNTAGT. The CDR3 length equals 15 residues, ends included. CDR3 region: CASSSSASGIETQYF.

In DNA, the CDR3 is TGTGCCAGCAGTGAAGCTCCGGGACTAGACACCGGGGAGCTGTTTTTT. As protein: CASSEAPGLDTGELFF. The rearrangement joins TRBV6-1 to TRBJ2-2; 8 bases match TRBD2. The CDR3 runs 16 residues. Trimming at V came to 0 bases and at J to 3 bases, leaving 3 bases not matched to a gene. In germline, CDR1 is MNHNS, CDR2 SASEGT.

The chain is built from TRBV6-5 and TRBJ2-3; 9 bases fit TRBD1. The junction had 6 bases not matched to a gene; V was cut back by 10 bases and J by 1 base. Germline V gene sequence: CDR1 MNHEY, CDR2 SVGAGI. CDR3 length: 14 amino acids. DNA of the CDR3: TGTGCCATCACAGGGGGCAAGGGCACAGATACGCAGTATTTT. Amino acid sequence: CAITGGKGTDTQYF.